These 5 T cell receptor beta chains originate from one sample sequenced in a study of blood T cell repertoires in COVID-19. Sequencing was performed with immunoSEQ multiplex PCR; in TCRdb, only in-frame clones are kept and a portion is missing. The sample yields around 91,000 clones, 85% seen once. The sequenced material came from peripheral blood. Every receptor here comes from a man older than 75 with acute or convalescent COVID-19.

This clone was counted a few times. The chain links TRBV4-2 to TRBJ1-1, with 9 bases matching TRBD1. CDR1 and CDR2 (germline): LGHNA, YNFKEQ. Trimming took 5 bases from V and 1 from J; bases not matched to a gene: 5. The CDR3 loop spans 15 amino acids. In nucleotides, the CDR3 is TGTGCCAGCAGCGACGGACAGGGGACGAACACTGAAGCTTTCTTT. Residues: CASSDGQGTNTEAFF.

This chain joins TRBV30 and TRBJ1-5; D may be TRBD1 (5 bases). The CDR3 has 13 residues. V gave up 3 bases and J gave up 7 bases, with 13 bases separating them. Per the germline V gene, CDR1 is GTSNPN and CDR2 is SVGIG (reference sequence). CDR3 coding DNA: TGTGCCTGGAGCGGCAGGGAGGAACAGCCCCAGCATTTT. Its translation is CAWSGREEQPQHF.

DNA for the CDR3: TGTGCCAGCAGCAACCCTTATCAGGGGCACCTTTATGGCTACACCTTC. As protein: CASSNPYQGHLYGYTF. The chain links TRBV21-1 to TRBJ1-2; the D call TRBD1 from the table was never checked on the DNA. TRBV21-1 is a pseudogene segment. This CDR3 has 16 residues.

The genes are TRBV29-1 and TRBJ1-4; perhaps TRBD1 as D (6 bases). The germline V gene encodes CDR1 SQVTM and CDR2 ANQGSEA. V dropped 3 bases and J dropped 8 bases, with 10 bases sitting between them. The length of the CDR3 is 12 residues. The CDR3 nucleotides are TGCAGCGTTGAGGTCAGGGGAGAAAAACTGTTTTTT. Its protein is CSVEVRGEKLFF.

CDR3 coding DNA: TGTGCCAGCATATGGGGGCGAGGGAACAATCAGCCCCAGCATTTT. Protein product: CASIWGRGNNQPQHF. This chain joins TRBV28 and TRBJ1-5, with D tentatively TRBD1 (6 bases). V lost 7 bases and J 3 bases, leaving 16 bases between the germline ends. The germline CDR1 and CDR2 sequences are MDHEN and SYDVKM. The CDR3 runs to 15 residues.